A selection of T cell receptor beta chains follows, all from one sample in a study of CXCR3-negative and CXCR3-positive naive CD8 T cells. TCRdb re-called the 5' RACE reads; every CDR3 protein appears as one record, without DNA. The sample table includes roughly 59,000 distinct CDR3 sequences. Sample: naive CXCR3+ CD8+ T cells from blood. The receptor source for this set is a human donor in good health. Some clones in this sample may be carry-over from other donors' samples. Both conserved end residues are part of each CDR3. The order of the fields is J gene, V gene, CDR3 length, CDR3 protein.

j_call: TRBJ2-3
v_call: TRBV12-3/TRBV12-4
cdr3_length: 15
cdr3_aa: CASSSPGAPTDTQYF

j_call: TRBJ2-7
v_call: TRBV6-5
cdr3_length: 14
cdr3_aa: CASSGLAGSYEQYF

j_call: TRBJ2-1
v_call: TRBV3-1
cdr3_length: 16
cdr3_aa: CASSQEVGGRYNEQFF

j_call: TRBJ2-1
v_call: TRBV6-5
cdr3_length: 16
cdr3_aa: CASSSTINSGANEQFF

j_call: TRBJ2-5
v_call: TRBV6-6
cdr3_length: 14
cdr3_aa: CASSYAGNQETQYF

j_call: TRBJ2-7
v_call: TRBV11-2
cdr3_length: 15
cdr3_aa: CASSLDRQGGYEQYF

j_call: TRBJ2-7
v_call: TRBV29-1
cdr3_length: 13
cdr3_aa: CSVGLAGGYEQYF

j_call: TRBJ2-7
v_call: TRBV12-3/TRBV12-4
cdr3_length: 13
cdr3_aa: CASSLALAYEQYF

j_call: TRBJ2-5
v_call: TRBV7-9
cdr3_length: 13
cdr3_aa: CASTLGSEETQYF

j_call: TRBJ2-7
v_call: TRBV28
cdr3_length: 15
cdr3_aa: CASSTIGDLAYEQYF

j_call: TRBJ2-7
v_call: TRBV4-1
cdr3_length: 15
cdr3_aa: CASSPRDSGSYEQYF

j_call: TRBJ1-1
v_call: TRBV7-9
cdr3_length: 17
cdr3_aa: CASSRGGAGRFDTEAFF

j_call: TRBJ2-7
v_call: TRBV30
cdr3_length: 13
cdr3_aa: CAWHPGQSYEQYF

j_call: TRBJ2-1
v_call: TRBV4-1
cdr3_length: 14
cdr3_aa: CASSQGGANEEQFF

j_call: TRBJ2-2
v_call: TRBV28
cdr3_length: 14
cdr3_aa: CAIPDRPGTGELFF

j_call: TRBJ2-7
v_call: TRBV5-1
cdr3_length: 15
cdr3_aa: CASSFVQGARDEQYF

j_call: TRBJ1-4
v_call: TRBV10-3
cdr3_length: 12
cdr3_aa: CATSPGPEKLFF

j_call: TRBJ2-1
v_call: TRBV24-1
cdr3_length: 16
cdr3_aa: CATSDSTGRAYNEQFF

j_call: TRBJ2-1
v_call: TRBV5-1
cdr3_length: 17
cdr3_aa: CASSLGGTSASYNEQFF

j_call: TRBJ1-1
v_call: TRBV7-2
cdr3_length: 12
cdr3_aa: CASSRTNTEAFF

j_call: TRBJ2-1
v_call: TRBV7-6
cdr3_length: 12
cdr3_aa: CASSDLRGEQFF

j_call: TRBJ2-1
v_call: TRBV7-3
cdr3_length: 16
cdr3_aa: CASSLYPGQGRDEQFF